This T cell receptor (beta chain) was sequenced for a study of blood T cell repertoires in COVID-19. Study-wide background: There were acute and convalescent COVID-19 samples, and they came from the United States, Italy and Spain. T cells, B-cell-depleted T cells, or PBMCs provided the cDNA or gDNA that served as material.

Authors' data handling: The assay estimated nucleated cells by amplifying reference gene primers. Produced via immunoSEQ multiplex PCR; TCRdb's table is partial and in-frame only. D and trimming were read from the DNA, whereas the V and J calls and clone size are those reported in that table. The table includes approximately 290,000 clones, about 86% detected once. Those enrolled in Seattle joined during active infection and were followed longitudinally afterward. Trimming removed 3 bases at V and 5 bases at J, with 7 bases between. Germline V gives CDR1 KGHSH, CDR2 LQKENI. This CDR3 is 12 amino acids long.

V usage is TRBV18 and J usage is TRBJ1-1; tentatively, D is TRBD1 (5 bases). The clonotype was recovered from a person between 65 and 79 years old with COVID-19, enrolled during active disease. Sequenced input: peripheral blood. CDR3: CASSPGQTEAFF. For the CDR3, the DNA is TGTGCCAGCTCACCCGGACAAACTGAAGCTTTCTTT.